The 13 T cell receptor beta chains reported below all come from one sample, sequenced in a study of cytomegalovirus exposure and HLA in healthy donors. Primers for the PCR totalled 60 Vbeta and 13 Jbeta. Only in-frame clones appear in the TCRdb table, and some are missing; sequencing was by immunoSEQ multiplex PCR. Among some 110,000 clones, under 85% were seen once, and the ten largest hold roughly 2.1%. The source material was PBMCs. Receptor source: a man aged 25 to 45 in good health and CMV-seronegative.

This clone was observed a single time. The CDR3 DNA sequence: TGCGCCAGCAGCCAAGGACAGGGTTTTTATGGCTACACCTTC. Protein sequence: CASSQGQGFYGYTF. The V and J genes are TRBV4-1 and TRBJ1-2, with 7 bases lining up with TRBD1. Unmatched junction bases numbered 4, after V lost 1 base and J lost 5 bases. Germline V lookup: CDR1 MGHRA, CDR2 YSYEKL. The CDR3 sequence is 14 residues long.

This clone was detected only a few times. V is TRBV6-1 and J is TRBJ2-1; the match to TRBD2 covers 12 bases. Germline V gene sequence: CDR1 MNHNS, CDR2 SASEGT. The CDR3 extends over 17 amino acids. After removal of 2 bases from V and 3 bases from J, the junction contained 5 bases not matched to a gene. The CDR3 sequence: CASSEWAGLAGYNEQFF. As DNA, the CDR3 is TGTGCCAGCAGTGAATGGGCGGGACTAGCGGGCTACAATGAGCAGTTCTTC.

V usage is TRBV11-2 and J usage is TRBJ2-3, with 8 bases that match TRBD2. Germline loops: CDR1 SGHAT, CDR2 FQNNGV. J lost 6 bases, V lost 5 bases, and 13 bases had no gene match. The CDR3 is 16 residues long. CDR3 sequence (DNA): TGTGCCAGCAGCCCGAGTATTAGCGGGGCATTCGATACGCAGTATTTT. The encoded protein is CASSPSISGAFDTQYF.

The V call is TRBV7-6, the J call TRBJ2-3; TRBD1 agrees at 9 bases. The V and J ends lost 5 bases and 7 bases, in that order; junction bases with no gene match: 10. Per the germline V gene, CDR1 is SGHVS and CDR2 is FNYEAQ. This CDR3 has 15 amino acids. Written as DNA, the CDR3 is TGTGCCAGCAGCGAAGGGACAGGGAGTCACCATACGCAGTATTTT. This gives the protein CASSEGTGSHHTQYF.

The chain couples TRBV5-4 to TRBJ2-3; 8 bases fit TRBD2. The CDR3 runs to 15 residues. J gave up 1 base and V 3 bases, and 4 bases lay outside the gene matches. Looked up from germline, CDR1 is SGHNT and CDR2 is YYREEE (reference sequence). CDR3 in amino acids: CASSWGRGGTDTQYF. The CDR3 DNA sequence: TGTGCCAGCAGCTGGGGGCGGGGGGGCACAGATACGCAGTATTTT.

V gene TRBV19 combines with J gene TRBJ1-2; D gene uncertain. The V gene's germline CDR1 is LNHDA and CDR2 SQIVND (reference sequence). The CDR3 contains 15 residues. V lost 4 bases to trimming and J lost 2 bases, with 14 bases between them. CDR3 in amino acids: CASSTDDSVNYGYTF. The CDR3 coding sequence is TGTGCCAGTAGTACCGACGACTCGGTAAACTATGGCTACACCTTC.

The chain carries TRBV9 and TRBJ1-3; 9 bases line up with TRBD1. The germline gives CDR1 SGDLS, CDR2 YYNGEE. CDR3 length: 17 amino acids. V shed 0 bases, J shed 2 bases, and the junction held 6 bases outside the gene matches. Written as DNA, the CDR3 is TGTGCCAGCAGCGTAGATGGGACAGGGCGAGCTGGAAACACCATATATTTT. It is translated as CASSVDGTGRAGNTIYF.

This clone was counted a few times. An end of the junction differs from the germline gene, which may be a read error. This chain uses TRBV4-1 with TRBJ1-2; D not resolved. Germline V gene sequence: CDR1 MGHRA, CDR2 YSYEKL. The CDR3 length is 14 residues. The CDR3 spells CASSQVRGFGIRFF. As DNA, the CDR3 is TGCGCCAGCAGCCAAGTCCGGGGATTTGGCATCAGGTTCTTC.

V and J are TRBV5-6 and TRBJ1-2; no clear D. Trimming pared 5 bases from V and 4 bases from J, leaving 12 bases between. This CDR3 spans 13 amino acids. Germline V gene data show CDR1 as SGHDT and CDR2 as YYEEEE. The CDR3 region is CASSVWGAYGYTF. CDR3 coding DNA: TGTGCCAGCAGTGTATGGGGAGCCTATGGCTACACCTTC.

The V and J genes are TRBV19 and TRBJ1-2; D gene ambiguous. This CDR3 contains 13 residues. Trimming stripped 5 bases from V and 4 bases from J, with 11 bases between. Germline V gives CDR1 LNHDA, CDR2 SQIVND (reference sequence). The DNA of the CDR3 is TGTGCCAGTAGTGTGAGGGAGTCCTATGGCTACACCTTC. Amino acid sequence: CASSVRESYGYTF.

The chain is built from TRBV6-5 and TRBJ2-1; TRBD2 matches 13 bases. Germline V gives CDR1 MNHEY, CDR2 SVGAGI. V dropped 2 bases and J dropped 8; count of bases not matched to a gene: 3. The CDR3 consists of 15 residues. This CDR3 is CASSYGTSGKDEQFF. The CDR3 nucleotides are TGTGCCAGCAGTTACGGGACTAGCGGGAAGGATGAGCAGTTCTTC.

This chain connects TRBV25-1 to TRBJ2-5, with D unresolved. The J call may be mistaken, given a closer DNA end match to TRBJ2-7. From germline, CDR1 is MGHDK and CDR2 SYGVNS. This CDR3 comprises 14 residues. This CDR3 reads CASSELNRPYEQYF. The CDR3 DNA is TGTGCCAGCAGTGAATTGAACAGACCCTACGAGCAGTACTTC.

This clone was seen a handful of times. V usage is TRBV2 and J usage is TRBJ2-7; TRBD2 is a possible D gene (6 bases). CDR1 and CDR2 (germline): SNHLY, FYNNEI. V was pared by 4 bases and J by 6 bases, with 7 bases between. CDR3 length: 11 amino acids. The CDR3 DNA sequence: TGTGCCAGCAGTGGGAGGGGCGAGCAGTACTTC. Its translation: CASSGRGEQYF. Full variable domain (remainder filled in from reference TRBV2 and TRBJ2-7): EPEVTQTPSHQVTQMGQEVILRCVPISNHLYFYWYRQILGQKVEFLVSFYNNEISEKSEIFDDQFSVERPDGSNFTLKIRSTKLEDSAMYFCASSGRGEQYFGPGTRLTVT.